The 28 T cell receptor beta chains below all came from one sample that was sequenced in a study of early T cells in non-severe SARS-CoV-2 infection. TCRdb independently ran MiXCR on the 5' RACE reads; one entry per CDR3 protein. This sample has some 49,000 distinct CDR3 sequences, with 3.5% to 5% found just once. The specimen was whole blood. These receptors were obtained from an adult who was a healthcare worker with PCR-confirmed SARS-CoV-2 infection or an uninfected control (not recorded which).

The rearrangement links TRBV5-1 to TRBJ2-3; 9 bases agree with TRBD2. Germline CDR1 SGHRS, CDR2 YFSETQ. The ends lost 1 base at V and 2 bases at J; junction bases unmatched: 2. The CDR3 spans 15 residues. CDR3 in DNA: TGCGCCAGCAGCTTGACTAGCGGGTTCACAGATACGCAGTATTTT. Protein product: CASSLTSGFTDTQYF.

The table lists this clonotype with a few counts. The chain links TRBV20-1 to TRBJ2-7, with D perhaps TRBD2 (6 bases). Per germline, CDR1 DFQATT and CDR2 SNEGSKA (reference sequence). V was clipped by 3 bases and J by 3 bases, with 15 bases between them. The CDR3 contains 14 residues. CDR3 nucleotide sequence: TGCAGTGCTAGTGGAGGGGCAGGAAACTACGAGCAGTACTTC. It specifies CSASGGAGNYEQYF.

This clonotype was seen ten or more times. The CDR3 reads CASSETATKRDNEQFF. DNA for the CDR3: TGTGCCAGCAGCGAGACTGCAACTAAGCGTGACAATGAGCAGTTCTTC. The chain recombines TRBV9 with TRBJ2-1; D is unresolved. This CDR3 is built from 16 residues. Germline CDR1 SGDLS, CDR2 YYNGEE. V lost 3 bases, J lost 5 bases, and 18 bases lay in between.

The chain links TRBV7-2 to TRBJ2-3, with 7 bases matching TRBD1. Trimming cost V 5 bases and J 2 bases; bases outside gene matches: 7. This CDR3 comprises 15 residues. Per germline, CDR1 SGHTA and CDR2 FQGNSA. In DNA form, the CDR3 reads TGTGCCAGCAGCCGCTTGGGACAGTCCACAGATACGCAGTATTTT. It yields the protein CASSRLGQSTDTQYF. Combining the CDR3 with reference TRBV7-2 and TRBJ2-3 gives the whole variable domain GAGVSQSPSNKVTEKGKDVELRCDPISGHTALYWYRQSLGQGLEFLIYFQGNSAPDKSGLPSDRFSAERTGGSVSTLTIQRTQQEDSAVYLCASSRLGQSTDTQYFGPGTRLTVL.

In this sample, this clonotype turned up many times. The chain couples TRBV5-5 to TRBJ2-6; D could derive from TRBD1 or TRBD2 (5 bases each). Trimming stripped 5 bases from V and 0 bases from J, with 15 bases between. The CDR3 extends over 17 amino acids. Germline values: CDR1 SGHKS, CDR2 YYEKEE (reference sequence). The DNA of the CDR3 is TGTGCCAGCAGGAACGGGACGGTGAGCTCTGGGGCCAACGTCCTGACTTTC. The encoded protein is CASRNGTVSSGANVLTF. Variable domain in full (rest from reference TRBV5-5 and TRBJ2-6): DAGVTQSPTHLIKTRGQQVTLRCSPISGHKSVSWYQQVLGQGPQFIFQYYEKEERGRGNFPDRFSARQFPNYSSELNVNALLLGDSALYLCASRNGTVSSGANVLTFGAGSRLTVL.

This clonotype was observed at least ten times. The V gene is TRBV7-2, the J gene TRBJ1-4; D possibly corresponds to TRBD1 (5 bases). Germline-derived CDR1 and CDR2 are SGHTA and FQGNSA. Trimming shortened V by 4 bases and J by 8 bases, and 17 bases separated the two germline ends. The CDR3 contains 15 residues. The CDR3 reads CASSSAGLVKEKLFF. CDR3 in DNA: TGTGCCAGCAGCTCGGCGGGACTCGTAAAAGAAAAACTGTTTTTT.

This clonotype was detected many times. The V gene is TRBV6-5, the J gene TRBJ1-6, with 8 bases identical to TRBD1. The V gene's germline CDR1 is MNHEY and CDR2 SVGAGI. This CDR3 region has 15 residues. The V segment lost 7 bases and the J segment 5 bases; nucleotides outside the gene matches: 7. CDR3 DNA: TGTGCCAGCAAGTTTTGGGACAGGAATAATTCACCCCTCCACTTT. It specifies CASKFWDRNNSPLHF.

This clonotype has ten or more counts. The chain is built from TRBV19 and TRBJ2-5; TRBD1 aligns across 7 bases. CDR1 is LNHDA, CDR2 SQIVND, per germline (reference sequence). Trimming at V came to 5 bases and at J to 2 bases, leaving 5 bases not matched to a gene. This CDR3 is built from 14 residues. In DNA, the CDR3 is TGTGCCAGTAGTTCGCCGGGACAGCAAGAGACCCAGTACTTC. It translates to CASSSPGQQETQYF.

This rearrangement joins TRBV19 to TRBJ1-1; D might be TRBD1 (5 bases). Germline CDR1 LNHDA, CDR2 SQIVND (reference sequence). The CDR3 is made up of 13 amino acids. Between the trimmed V and J ends, which lost 6 bases and 1 base, there was a span of 9 bases. The CDR3 nucleotides read TGTGCCAGTAGGGAGGGGACGAACACTGAAGCTTTCTTT. Its protein product is CASREGTNTEAFF.

The V gene is TRBV7-9, the J gene TRBJ2-1; no firm D call. The CDR3 consists of 14 residues. V gave up 1 base and J gave up 6 bases, with 10 bases separating them. Per germline, CDR1 SEHNR and CDR2 FQNEAQ (reference sequence). In DNA, the CDR3 is TGTGCCAGCAGCTTAGAGGTGTCAGTCAATGAGCAGTTCTTC. This translates into CASSLEVSVNEQFF.

This clonotype was seen at least ten times. V gene TRBV9 combines with J gene TRBJ2-3, with 12 bases that match TRBD2. Germline CDR1 reads SGDLS; CDR2 reads YYNGEE. With V trimmed by 3 bases and J by 3 bases, 5 bases remained unmatched. The CDR3 covers 16 residues. CDR3 sequence reads: CASSATSGSTTDTQYF. CDR3 DNA: TGTGCCAGCAGCGCGACTAGCGGGAGTACGACAGATACGCAGTATTTT.

This clonotype was counted at least ten times. J is TRBJ2-3 and V is TRBV7-9, with 9 bases lining up with TRBD2. Trimming removed 1 base from V and 2 bases from J; junction bases left unmatched: 7. From germline, CDR1 is SEHNR and CDR2 FQNEAQ (reference sequence). CDR3 length: 17 amino acids. CDR3 in DNA: TGTGCCAGCAGCTTAGGTCGGCTAGCGGGACCCACAGATACGCAGTATTTT. Its protein product is CASSLGRLAGPTDTQYF. The whole variable domain, remainder taken from reference TRBV7-9 and TRBJ2-3, is DTGVSQNPRHKITKRGQNVTFRCDPISEHNRLYWYRQTLGQGPEFLTYFQNEAQLEKSRLLSDRFSAERPKGSFSTLEIQRTEQGDSAMYLCASSLGRLAGPTDTQYFGPGTRLTVL.

This clonotype has a count of ten or more. V usage is TRBV12-3 or TRBV12-4 and J usage is TRBJ2-3, with 10 positions matching TRBD1. V shed 5 bases, J shed 4 bases, and the junction held 3 bases outside the gene matches. The CDR3 covers 14 residues. The DNA for the CDR3 is TGTGCCAGCAGTCCCGGACAGGGGGCAGATACGCAGTATTTT. It specifies CASSPGQGADTQYF.

This clonotype was counted many times. The chain employs TRBV5-1 and TRBJ1-2; D possibly corresponds to TRBD1 (5 bases). V lost 4 bases to trimming and J lost 8 bases, with 15 bases between them. Looked up from germline, CDR1 is SGHRS and CDR2 is YFSETQ. There are 13 residues in the CDR3. The CDR3 region has the DNA TGCGCCAGCAGCGTCACAGGCGGGCAAGGCTACACCTTC. Its protein is CASSVTGGQGYTF.

The rearrangement uses TRBV2 and TRBJ2-1; 13 positions agree with TRBD2. This CDR3 contains 14 residues. Germline values: CDR1 SNHLY, CDR2 FYNNEI. The V gene end was trimmed by 6 bases and the J gene end by 7 bases; junction bases not matched to a gene: 3. This chain's CDR3 is CASRPGLAGNEQFF. The DNA of the CDR3 is TGTGCCAGCAGGCCGGGACTAGCGGGAAATGAGCAGTTCTTC.

In this sample, this clonotype turned up many times. The chain recombines TRBV7-3 with TRBJ2-1, with 7 positions matching TRBD2. Germline CDR1 SGHTA, CDR2 FQGTGA. The CDR3 sequence is 15 residues long. Trimming cost V 6 bases and J 0 bases; bases outside gene matches: 5. In nucleotides, the CDR3 is TGTGCCAGCAGGGACGGACTAGTCTCCTACAATGAGCAGTTCTTC. Translating it yields CASRDGLVSYNEQFF.

This clonotype was found many times. The chain employs TRBV2 and TRBJ2-1, with unresolved D. V shed 2 bases and J shed 0 bases, with 8 bases lying between them. Looked up from germline, CDR1 is SNHLY and CDR2 is FYNNEI. CDR3 size: 15 residues. The CDR3 DNA reads as TGTGCCAGCAGTGAACGGGCCGGCTCCTACAATGAGCAGTTCTTC. This gives the protein CASSERAGSYNEQFF.

This clonotype has at least ten counts. V and J are TRBV5-1 and TRBJ1-2; D not resolved. Germline-derived CDR1 and CDR2 are SGHRS and YFSETQ. V was cut by 0 bases and J by 7 bases, with 10 bases left in between. The CDR3 has 13 residues. The DNA of the CDR3 is TGCGCCAGCAGCTTGGGAGCGTCGCTTGGCTACACCTTC. Protein: CASSLGASLGYTF.

This clonotype has ten or more counts. The rearrangement joins TRBV7-3 to TRBJ2-7; D is tentatively TRBD1 or TRBD2 (6 bases each). Germline V gives CDR1 SGHTA, CDR2 FQGTGA. Trimming shortened V by 1 base and J by 7 bases, and 14 bases separated the two germline ends. CDR3 length equals 14 residues. The CDR3 spells CASSLNGGEREQYF. DNA of the CDR3: TGTGCCAGCAGCTTAAACGGGGGCGAACGGGAGCAGTACTTC.

This clonotype was counted ten times or more. The CDR3 protein is CASSTLGDTQYF. DNA for the CDR3: TGTGCCAGTAGTACCCTAGGAGATACGCAGTATTTT. The genes are TRBV19 and TRBJ2-3, with D unresolved. CDR1 LNHDA and CDR2 SQIVND come from the germline V gene (reference sequence). The CDR3 covers 12 residues. V lost 4 bases to trimming and J lost 5 bases, with 7 bases between them.

The rearrangement links TRBV4-2 to TRBJ1-6; maybe TRBD1 (5 bases). CDR1 and CDR2 (germline): LGHNA, YNFKEQ. The CDR3 has 14 residues. V gave up 4 bases and J gave up 9 bases, with 13 bases separating them. In DNA, the CDR3 is TGTGCCAGCAGCCCTGGGACGTTTGCTTCACCCCTCCACTTT. Translating it yields CASSPGTFASPLHF.

In this sample, this clonotype turned up many times. The chain links TRBV5-8 to TRBJ2-3, with D tentatively TRBD1 (5 bases). Per germline, CDR1 SGHTS and CDR2 YDEGEE. Trimming took 0 bases from V and 2 from J, leaving 7 bases between them. CDR3 length: 14 amino acids. The CDR3 reads CASSLETVTDTQYF. The CDR3 bases are TGTGCCAGCAGCTTGGAGACAGTCACAGATACGCAGTATTTT.

This clonotype was seen at least ten times. J is TRBJ2-3 and V is TRBV7-2, with 8 bases lining up with TRBD2. This CDR3 is built from 14 residues. CDR1 and CDR2 from the germline V gene are SGHTA and FQGNSA. The J segment lost 2 bases and the V segment lost 6 bases, leaving 4 bases of the junction unmatched. CDR3 nucleotide sequence: TGTGCCAGCAGGAGCGGGGGATCCACAGATACGCAGTATTTT. It codes for CASRSGGSTDTQYF.

This clonotype was detected ten times or more. The rearrangement joins TRBV20-1 to TRBJ2-2; TRBD1 aligns across 8 bases. Germline CDR1 reads DFQATT; CDR2 reads SNEGSKA (reference sequence). There are 17 residues in the CDR3. After removal of 0 bases from V and 4 bases from J, the junction contained 10 bases not matched to a gene. CDR3 region: CSARDITDRVGTGELFF. The DNA for the CDR3 is TGCAGTGCTAGAGATATAACGGACAGGGTTGGCACCGGGGAGCTGTTTTTT.

This clonotype came up many times. This chain links TRBV11-2 with TRBJ1-4; tentative D call: TRBD1 (5 bases). Germline-derived CDR1 and CDR2 are SGHAT and FQNNGV. There are 15 residues in the CDR3. The germline V and J ends were trimmed by 5 bases and 8 bases, with 18 bases remaining between them. The CDR3: CASSTGQGRNEKLFF. The DNA of the CDR3 is TGTGCCAGCAGCACGGGGCAGGGAAGAAACGAAAAACTGTTTTTT.

In nucleotides, the CDR3 is TGTGCCAGCAGCTTAGATCAGCAGCCGTACAATGAGCAGTTCTTC. It yields the protein CASSLDQQPYNEQFF. This chain connects TRBV11-2 to TRBJ2-1; D gene uncertain. Between the trimmed V and J ends, which lost 0 bases and 4 bases, there was a span of 10 bases. The germline V gene has CDR1 SGHAT and CDR2 FQNNGV. The CDR3 is made up of 15 amino acids.

The CDR3 region is CASASWESEAFF. DNA for the CDR3: TGTGCCAGCGCTTCCTGGGAGTCTGAAGCTTTCTTT. The rearrangement links TRBV12-3 or TRBV12-4 to TRBJ1-1; D gene unclear. V was trimmed by 8 bases and J by 6 bases, leaving 13 bases between them. This CDR3 contains 12 residues.

This clonotype was seen repeatedly, ten times or more. V and J are TRBV3-1 and TRBJ2-2; D might be TRBD2 (5 bases). CDR3 length equals 15 residues. Between the trimmed V and J ends, which lost 1 base and 7 bases, there was a span of 13 bases. Germline CDR1 LGHDT, CDR2 YNNKEL (reference sequence). CDR3 residues: CASSQGTNGLGELFF. The CDR3 DNA is TGTGCCAGCAGCCAAGGGACGAACGGACTCGGGGAGCTGTTTTTT.